One sample yielded the 18 T cell receptor beta chains listed below, sequenced in a study of blood T cell repertoires in COVID-19. TCRdb's table, derived via immunoSEQ multiplex PCR, lists solely in-frame clones and lacks some. Of around 300,000 clones listed, 70% to 90% are singletons. The sequencing input was peripheral blood. The receptors derive from a woman aged 70-85 years with acute or convalescent COVID-19.

This clone was recorded a few times. CDR3 in amino acids: CASSLGTGLPLREAFF. CDR3 in DNA: TGTGCCAGCAGCTTGGGGACAGGACTACCACTGAGGGAAGCTTTCTTT. The chain recombines TRBV5-4 with TRBJ1-1, with 7 bases that match TRBD1. The germline CDR1 and CDR2 sequences are SGHNT and YYREEE (reference sequence). This CDR3 is 16 amino acids long. J lost 8 bases, V lost 0 bases, and 13 bases had no gene match.

V is TRBV9 and J is TRBJ2-3; D gene unclear. Germline V gene sequence: CDR1 SGDLS, CDR2 YYNGEE. Deletions cut 2 bases from V and 1 base from J, with 14 bases between. This CDR3 is built from 16 residues. The CDR3 loop is CASSVYGGGRTDTQYF. The DNA of the CDR3 is TGTGCCAGCAGCGTTTATGGCGGTGGCCGCACAGATACGCAGTATTTT.

The chain combines TRBV5-1 with TRBJ2-1; D remains unclear. V gave up 0 bases and J gave up 0 bases, with 7 bases separating them. There are 15 residues in the CDR3. CDR1 and CDR2 (germline): SGHRS, YFSETQ. The CDR3 DNA sequence: TGCGCCAGCAGCTTGGGTGCGGTCTCCTACAATGAGCAGTTCTTC. This encodes CASSLGAVSYNEQFF.

V gene TRBV13 combines with J gene TRBJ2-1; 8 bases fit TRBD2. V lost 4 bases to trimming and J lost 0 bases; unmatched junction nucleotides: 5. This CDR3 has 16 amino acids. Per the germline V gene, CDR1 is PRHDT and CDR2 is FYEKMQ (reference sequence). CDR3 bases: TGTGCCAGCAGCTCCCCCGGGGGGGCCTCCTACAATGAGCAGTTCTTC. Its protein is CASSSPGGASYNEQFF.

V usage is TRBV7-8 and J usage is TRBJ1-1; 7 bases are shared with TRBD1. Looked up from germline, CDR1 is SGHVS and CDR2 is FQNEAQ. The CDR3 has 15 residues. With 5 bases clipped from V and 6 bases from J, the junction kept 12 bases outside the gene matches. The DNA for the CDR3 is TGTGCCAGCAGCCTCCCTGAGGGGGCCGGACCTGAAGCTTTCTTT. This sequence encodes CASSLPEGAGPEAFF.

The rearrangement uses TRBV3-1 (or the pseudogene TRBV3-2) and TRBJ1-1; tentatively, D is TRBD1 (5 bases). V was clipped by 1 base and J by 5 bases, with 11 bases between them. The germline V gene encodes CDR1 LGHDT and CDR2 YNNKEL (reference sequence). The CDR3 is 14 residues long. Here the CDR3 DNA reads TGTGCCAGCAGCCAAGTGGAGGGGAGGACTGAAGCTTTCTTT. This codes for CASSQVEGRTEAFF.

The rearrangement links TRBV30 to TRBJ2-2; 7 bases map to TRBD2. Germline CDR1 GTSNPN, CDR2 SVGIG (reference sequence). With 0 bases clipped from V and 6 bases from J, the junction kept 4 bases outside the gene matches. This CDR3 region has 14 residues. The CDR3 is CAWSVGSGPGELFF. The CDR3 bases are TGTGCCTGGAGTGTAGGTAGCGGGCCCGGGGAGCTGTTTTTT.

The V and J genes are TRBV3-1 (or the pseudogene TRBV3-2) and TRBJ2-5; D is undetermined. From germline, CDR1 is LGHDT and CDR2 YNNKEL (reference sequence). Trimming took off 4 bases at V and 7 bases at J, with 16 bases between the two ends. The CDR3 contains 14 residues. This chain's CDR3 is CASSLAPPPGTQYF. The CDR3 region has the DNA TGTGCCAGCAGCCTGGCCCCTCCGCCGGGGACCCAGTACTTC.

The chain couples TRBV4-1 to TRBJ1-6; weak D call: TRBD1 (6 bases). There are 15 residues in the CDR3. Germline CDR1 MGHRA, CDR2 YSYEKL. V lost 2 bases and J lost 9, with 14 bases in between. The CDR3 DNA is TGCGCCAGCAGCCAATGGGGGGGCGCAGGTTCACCCCTCCACTTT. Translation: CASSQWGGAGSPLHF.

V gene TRBV6-5 combines with J gene TRBJ1-4, with D unclear. The CDR3 loop spans 14 amino acids. Germline V gene lookup returns CDR1 MNHEY and CDR2 SVGAGI. Trimming cost V 6 bases and J 5 bases, with 13 bases left between them. The CDR3 region has the DNA TGTGCCAGCAGCCCCGTTGGGCCAAATGAAAAACTGTTTTTT. As protein: CASSPVGPNEKLFF.

The gene calls are TRBV12-5 and TRBJ2-5; D possibly corresponds to TRBD2 (5 bases). Deletions cut 4 bases from V and 2 bases from J, with 8 bases between. This CDR3 spans 13 amino acids. In germline, CDR1 is LGHNT, CDR2 FRNRAP. CDR3 sequence: CASGYSGQETQYF. CDR3 DNA: TGTGCTAGTGGTTATTCGGGGCAAGAGACCCAGTACTTC.

DNA for the CDR3: TGTGCCAGCAGTTTACAGGGGACCTATGGCTACACCTTC. This gives the protein CASSLQGTYGYTF. This rearrangement joins TRBV12-3 or TRBV12-4 to TRBJ1-2; D is perhaps TRBD1 (6 bases). Trimming removed 2 bases at V and 4 bases at J, with 8 bases between. This CDR3 is built from 13 residues.

V usage is TRBV15 and J usage is TRBJ2-2, with 7 bases matching TRBD1. The CDR3 runs to 17 residues. Germline CDR1 LNHNV, CDR2 YYDKDF (reference sequence). V lost 3 bases to trimming and J lost 4 bases; unmatched junction nucleotides: 11. CDR3 amino acids: CATSSDLDRPATGELFF. In DNA, the CDR3 is TGTGCCACCAGCAGTGATTTGGACAGGCCGGCCACCGGGGAGCTGTTTTTT.

The J gene is TRBJ1-3, the V gene TRBV2; D may be TRBD1 (5 bases). Germline values: CDR1 SNHLY, CDR2 FYNNEI. The CDR3 is 14 residues long. Trimming took 0 bases from V and 5 from J, leaving 8 bases between them. CDR3 residues: CASSEARGRNTIYF. The DNA for the CDR3 is TGTGCCAGCAGTGAAGCGCGGGGCAGAAACACCATATATTTT.

This rearrangement joins TRBV2 to TRBJ2-2; D ambiguous. With 9 bases removed from V and 0 bases from J, the gap between germline ends came to 8 bases. The germline gives CDR1 SNHLY, CDR2 FYNNEI. CDR3 length: 13 amino acids. CDR3 in DNA: TGTGCCAGTAAGATAGCGAACACCGGGGAGCTGTTTTTT. It translates to CASKIANTGELFF.

The V gene is TRBV5-8, the J gene TRBJ1-2; D ambiguous. V shed 0 bases and J shed 3 bases, with 15 bases lying between them. The CDR3 sequence is 16 residues long. Germline CDR1 and CDR2: SGHTS and YDEGEE. The chain's CDR3 is CASSLAQRAPHYGYTF. CDR3 DNA sequence: TGTGCCAGCAGCTTGGCCCAGAGGGCCCCGCACTATGGCTACACCTTC.

The rearrangement links TRBV6-1 to TRBJ1-1, with D unclear. V was trimmed by 0 bases and J by 7 bases, leaving 15 bases between them. Germline lookup yields CDR1 MNHNS and CDR2 SASEGT. The CDR3 has 15 residues. The CDR3 bases are TGTGCCAGCAGTGAAGCGTACGGTCGCGGGAATGAAGCTTTCTTT. As protein: CASSEAYGRGNEAFF.

The chain has TRBV6-5 and TRBJ2-1; 9 nucleotides line up with TRBD2. The CDR3 totals 14 residues. The V gene end was trimmed by 6 bases and the J gene end by 4 bases; junction bases not matched to a gene: 4. The germline V gene encodes CDR1 MNHEY and CDR2 SVGAGI. The CDR3 protein is CASRVSGGYNEQFF. The CDR3 region has the DNA TGTGCCAGCAGAGTTAGCGGGGGTTACAATGAGCAGTTCTTC.